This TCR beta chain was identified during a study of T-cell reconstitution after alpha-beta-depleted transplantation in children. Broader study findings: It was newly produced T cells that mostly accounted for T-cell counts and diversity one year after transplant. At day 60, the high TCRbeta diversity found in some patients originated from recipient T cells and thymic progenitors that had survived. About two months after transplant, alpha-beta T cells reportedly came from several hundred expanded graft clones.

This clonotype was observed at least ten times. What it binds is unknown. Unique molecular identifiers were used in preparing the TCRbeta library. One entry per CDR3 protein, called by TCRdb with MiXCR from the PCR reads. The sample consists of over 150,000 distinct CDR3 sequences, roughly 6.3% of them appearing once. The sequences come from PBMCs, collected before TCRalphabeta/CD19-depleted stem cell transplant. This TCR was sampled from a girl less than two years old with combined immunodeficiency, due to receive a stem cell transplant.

The CDR3 DNA follows: TGTGCCAGCAGCTTTCCCTCGAACACCGGGGAGCTGTTTTTT. Residues: CASSFPSNTGELFF. This sequence joins TRBV7-2 and TRBJ2-2, with D unclear. The germline V gene has CDR1 SGHTA and CDR2 FQGNSA. This CDR3 spans 14 amino acids. V was cut by 3 bases and J by 0 bases, with 5 bases left in between.